This T cell receptor beta chain appears in the sequencing data of a study of blood T cell repertoires in COVID-19. Sequencing used immunoSEQ multiplex PCR; TCRdb keeps in-frame clones, though not all of them. The sample consists of about 140,000 clones, 75% to 90% of them appearing once. This clone was picked up a small number of times. The germline V gene encodes CDR1 LNHDA and CDR2 SQIVND (reference sequence). Trimming stripped 6 bases from V and 4 bases from J, with 18 bases between. The CDR3 extends over 15 amino acids. The specimen was PBMCs or T cells enriched from blood (not recorded which). The rearrangement uses TRBV19 and TRBJ1-1; D remains unclear. The clonotype originates from a man aged 70-80 years who had been exposed to COVID-19. CDR3: CASRWESRKGTEAFF. CDR3 coding DNA: TGTGCCAGTAGATGGGAGTCGAGGAAAGGCACTGAAGCTTTCTTT.